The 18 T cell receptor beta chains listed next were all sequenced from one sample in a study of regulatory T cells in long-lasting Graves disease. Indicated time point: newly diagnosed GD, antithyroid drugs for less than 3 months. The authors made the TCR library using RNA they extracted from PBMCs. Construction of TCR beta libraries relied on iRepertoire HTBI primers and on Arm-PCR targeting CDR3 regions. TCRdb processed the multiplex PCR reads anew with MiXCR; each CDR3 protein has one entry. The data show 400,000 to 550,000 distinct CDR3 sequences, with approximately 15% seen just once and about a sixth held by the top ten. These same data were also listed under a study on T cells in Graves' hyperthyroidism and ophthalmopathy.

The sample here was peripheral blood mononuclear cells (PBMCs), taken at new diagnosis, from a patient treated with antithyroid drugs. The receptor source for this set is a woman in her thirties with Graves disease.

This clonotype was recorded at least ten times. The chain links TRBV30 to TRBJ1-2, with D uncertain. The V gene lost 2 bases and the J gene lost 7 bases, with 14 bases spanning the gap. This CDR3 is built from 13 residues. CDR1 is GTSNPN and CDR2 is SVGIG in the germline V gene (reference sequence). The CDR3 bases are TGTGCCTGGAGTTACGGGCCAAGAGGTGGCTACACCTTC. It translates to CAWSYGPRGGYTF.

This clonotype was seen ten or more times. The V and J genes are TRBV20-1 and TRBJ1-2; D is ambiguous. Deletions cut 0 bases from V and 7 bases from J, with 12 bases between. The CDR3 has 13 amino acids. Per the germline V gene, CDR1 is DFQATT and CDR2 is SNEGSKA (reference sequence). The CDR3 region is CSARDTTSPGYTF. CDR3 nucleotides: TGCAGTGCTAGAGACACCACCAGCCCTGGCTACACCTTC.

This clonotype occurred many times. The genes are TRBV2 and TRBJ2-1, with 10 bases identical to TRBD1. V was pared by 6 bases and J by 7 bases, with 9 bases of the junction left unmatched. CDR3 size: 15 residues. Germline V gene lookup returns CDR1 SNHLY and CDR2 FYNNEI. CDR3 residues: CASRDPGTGDNEQFF. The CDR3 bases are TGTGCCAGCAGAGATCCCGGGACAGGGGATAATGAGCAGTTCTTC. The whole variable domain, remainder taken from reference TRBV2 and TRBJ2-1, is EPEVTQTPSHQVTQMGQEVILRCVPISNHLYFYWYRQILGQKVEFLVSFYNNEISEKSEIFDDQFSVERPDGSNFTLKIRSTKLEDSAMYFCASRDPGTGDNEQFFGPGTRLTVL.

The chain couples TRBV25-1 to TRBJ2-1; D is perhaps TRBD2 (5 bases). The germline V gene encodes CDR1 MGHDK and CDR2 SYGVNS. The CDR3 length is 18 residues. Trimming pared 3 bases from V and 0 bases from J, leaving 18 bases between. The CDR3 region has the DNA TGTGCCAGCAGTGAGGCTTTGGGCGGGCTCTCCTCCTACAATGAGCAGTTCTTC. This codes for CASSEALGGLSSYNEQFF.

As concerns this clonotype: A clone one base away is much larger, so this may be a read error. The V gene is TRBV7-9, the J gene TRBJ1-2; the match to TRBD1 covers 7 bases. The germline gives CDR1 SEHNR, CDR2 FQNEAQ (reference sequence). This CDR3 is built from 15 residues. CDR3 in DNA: TGTGCCGGCAGCTTAGCACTGACAGGGATCGGTGGCTACACCTTC. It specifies CAGSLALTGIGGYTF.

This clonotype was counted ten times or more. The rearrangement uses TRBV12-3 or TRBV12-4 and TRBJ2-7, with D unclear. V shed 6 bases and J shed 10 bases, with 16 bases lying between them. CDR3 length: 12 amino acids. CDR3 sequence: CASSSLAPEQYF. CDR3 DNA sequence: TGTGCCAGCAGCTCCCTGGCCCCCGAACAGTACTTC.

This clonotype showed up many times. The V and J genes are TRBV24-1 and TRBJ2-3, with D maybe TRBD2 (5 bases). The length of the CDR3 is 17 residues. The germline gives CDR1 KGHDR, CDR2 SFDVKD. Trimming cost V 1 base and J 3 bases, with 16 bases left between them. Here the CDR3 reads CATSDFPKGETTDTQYF. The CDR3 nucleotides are TGTGCCACCAGTGATTTTCCCAAGGGAGAAACGACAGATACGCAGTATTTT.

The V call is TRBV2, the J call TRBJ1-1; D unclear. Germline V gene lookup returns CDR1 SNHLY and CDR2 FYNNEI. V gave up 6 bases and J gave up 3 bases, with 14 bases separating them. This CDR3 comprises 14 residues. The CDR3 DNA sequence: TGTGCCAGCAGCGCCCAGACTTTCTACACTGAAGCTTTCTTT. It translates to CASSAQTFYTEAFF.

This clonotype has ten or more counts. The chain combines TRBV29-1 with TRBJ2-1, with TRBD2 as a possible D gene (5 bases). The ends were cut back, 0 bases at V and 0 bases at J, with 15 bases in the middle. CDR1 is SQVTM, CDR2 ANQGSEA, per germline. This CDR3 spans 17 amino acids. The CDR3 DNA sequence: TGCAGCGTTGAAGACCTTACGGGGTGGAGCTCCTACAATGAGCAGTTCTTC. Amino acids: CSVEDLTGWSSYNEQFF.

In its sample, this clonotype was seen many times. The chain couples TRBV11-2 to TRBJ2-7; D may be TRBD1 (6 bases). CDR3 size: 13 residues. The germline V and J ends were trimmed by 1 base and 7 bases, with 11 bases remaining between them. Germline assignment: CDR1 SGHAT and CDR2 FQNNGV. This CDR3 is CASSLGQESEQYF. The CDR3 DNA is TGTGCCAGCAGCTTAGGACAGGAAAGTGAGCAGTACTTC.

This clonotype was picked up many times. The CDR3 is CSASLSGRDYNEQFF. The DNA of the CDR3 is TGCAGTGCTTCCCTTAGCGGGAGGGACTACAATGAGCAGTTCTTC. J is TRBJ2-1 and V is TRBV20-1; 11 bases map to TRBD2. Germline V gene lookup returns CDR1 DFQATT and CDR2 SNEGSKA (reference sequence). Unmatched junction bases numbered 6, after V lost 5 bases and J lost 3 bases. This CDR3 contains 15 residues.

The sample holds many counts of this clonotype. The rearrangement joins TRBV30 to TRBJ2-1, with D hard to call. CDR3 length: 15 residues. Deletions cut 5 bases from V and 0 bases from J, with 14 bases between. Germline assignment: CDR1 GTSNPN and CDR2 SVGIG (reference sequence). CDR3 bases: TGTGCCTGGCTTGAAGGGTACGGCTCCTACAATGAGCAGTTCTTC. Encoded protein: CAWLEGYGSYNEQFF.

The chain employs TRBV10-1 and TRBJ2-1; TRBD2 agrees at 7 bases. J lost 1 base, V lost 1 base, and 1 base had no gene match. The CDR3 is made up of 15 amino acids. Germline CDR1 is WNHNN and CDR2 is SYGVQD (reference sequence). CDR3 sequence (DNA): TGCGCCAGCAGTGAGTTTAGCGGGTCCTACAATGAGCAGTTCTTC. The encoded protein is CASSEFSGSYNEQFF.

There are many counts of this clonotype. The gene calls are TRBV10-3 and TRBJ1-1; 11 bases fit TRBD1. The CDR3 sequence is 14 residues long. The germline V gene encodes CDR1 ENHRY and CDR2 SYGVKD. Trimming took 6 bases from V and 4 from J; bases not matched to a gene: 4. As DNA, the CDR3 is TGTGCCATCAGGATAGGGACAGGGGGCACTGAAGCTTTCTTT. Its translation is CAIRIGTGGTEAFF.

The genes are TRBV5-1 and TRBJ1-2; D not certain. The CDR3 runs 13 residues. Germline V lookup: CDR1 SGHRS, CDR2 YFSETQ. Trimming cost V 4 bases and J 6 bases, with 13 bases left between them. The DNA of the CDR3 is TGCGCCAGCAGCGGAAGTACCAGTCATGGCTACACCTTC. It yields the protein CASSGSTSHGYTF.

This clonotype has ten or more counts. The CDR3 DNA sequence: TGTGCCAGCAGTGAAGGGACTAGCAAGCAGTTCTTC. Protein product: CASSEGTSKQFF. The chain combines TRBV6-1 with TRBJ2-1; 8 nucleotides line up with TRBD2. This CDR3 contains 12 residues. V was clipped by 1 base and J by 11 bases; unmatched bases: 1. CDR1 is MNHNS, CDR2 SASEGT, per germline.

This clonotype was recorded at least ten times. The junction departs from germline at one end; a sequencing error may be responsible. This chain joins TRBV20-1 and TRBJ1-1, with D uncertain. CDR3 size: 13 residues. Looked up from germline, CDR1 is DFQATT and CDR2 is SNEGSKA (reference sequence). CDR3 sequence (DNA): TGCAGTGCTAGAAGAGTGGAGGGCACTAAAGCTTTCTTT. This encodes CSARRVEGTKAFF.

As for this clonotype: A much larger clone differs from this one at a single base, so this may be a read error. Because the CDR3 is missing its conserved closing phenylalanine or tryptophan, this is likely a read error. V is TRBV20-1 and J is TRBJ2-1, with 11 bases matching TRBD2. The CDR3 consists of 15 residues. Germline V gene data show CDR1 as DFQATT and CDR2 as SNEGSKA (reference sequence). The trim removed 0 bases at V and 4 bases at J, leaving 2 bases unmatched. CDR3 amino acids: CSARDLAGGYNEQFS. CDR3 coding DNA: TGCAGTGCTAGAGACTTAGCGGGAGGGTACAATGAGCAGTTCTCC.